Reported below is one TCR beta chain. As yet, its antigen is unknown. This sample is part of a study of T cell responses to AZD1222 COVID-19 vaccine. Study-wide results and caveats: Across the whole spike, CD4 TCRs peaked at regions 160-218 and 743-854. After the peak T cell response, and only then, were repertoires sampled. Among spike-specific TCRs, nearly half reportedly target unmutated variant regions.

Combined were second doses at about 4 or about 12 weeks. The V gene lost 1 base and the J gene lost 1 base, with 19 bases spanning the gap. Looked up from germline, CDR1 is LNHDA and CDR2 is SQIVND (reference sequence). This CDR3 has 18 residues. Measured with immunoSEQ multiplex PCR; TCRdb has only the in-frame clones, and not every one. Seen here are hundreds of thousands of clones, around 92% observed once, and the top ten hold less than 0.6%. The chain employs TRBV19 and TRBJ1-1; D possibly corresponds to TRBD1 (6 bases). The sample in question was peripheral blood, obtained 28 days after the second AZD1222 dose. The sequence was collected from an adult who received the AZD1222 COVID-19 vaccine. This CDR3 is CASSIVVRMGTPNTEAFF. The CDR3 DNA is TGTGCCAGTAGTATAGTGGTACGGATGGGGACACCGAACACTGAAGCTTTCTTT. The full variable domain, with the rest looked up from reference TRBV19 and TRBJ1-1, is DGGITQSPKYLFRKEGQNVTLSCEQNLNHDAMYWYRQDPGQGLRLIYYSQIVNDFQKGDIAEGYSVSREKKESFPLTVTSAQKNPTAFYLCASSIVVRMGTPNTEAFFGQGTRLTVV.